What follows describes a single TCR beta chain. Its antigen is as yet unknown. The CDR3 totals 12 residues. V shed 1 base and J shed 8 bases, with 8 bases lying between them. The germline gives CDR1 DFQATT, CDR2 SNEGSKA (reference sequence). This sample was included in a study of T cells after yellow fever vaccination. Overall study results and limits: Some clonotypes were seen in both the CD4 and the CD8 compartments. These made up a small share and likely arose from convergent recombination.

TCRdb used MiXCR to reprocess the 5' RACE reads, holding one entry per CDR3 protein. Of some 300,000 distinct CDR3 sequences in the sample, around 9.3% were seen once. V gene TRBV20-1 combines with J gene TRBJ1-4, with D possibly being TRBD1 (5 bases). The input for sequencing was CD4+ T cells sorted from PBMCs, taken 5 days after the yellow fever booster vaccination. This TCR was sampled from a man between 18 and 29 years old who received the YFV17D yellow fever vaccine. The CDR3 region is CSARGGDEKLFF. Written as DNA, the CDR3 is TGCAGTGCTAGAGGTGGGGACGAAAAACTGTTTTTT.